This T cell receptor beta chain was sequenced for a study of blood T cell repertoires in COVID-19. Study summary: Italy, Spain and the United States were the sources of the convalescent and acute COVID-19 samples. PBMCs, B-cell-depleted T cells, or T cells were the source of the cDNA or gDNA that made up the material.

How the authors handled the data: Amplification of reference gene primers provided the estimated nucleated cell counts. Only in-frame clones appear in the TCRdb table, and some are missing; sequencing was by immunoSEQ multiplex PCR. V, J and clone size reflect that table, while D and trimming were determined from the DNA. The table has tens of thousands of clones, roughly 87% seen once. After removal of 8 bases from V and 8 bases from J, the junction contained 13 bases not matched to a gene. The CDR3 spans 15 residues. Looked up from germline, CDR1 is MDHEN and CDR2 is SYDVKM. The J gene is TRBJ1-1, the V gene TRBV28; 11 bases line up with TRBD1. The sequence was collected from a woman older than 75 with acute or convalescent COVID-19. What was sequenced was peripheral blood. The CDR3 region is CASRSVGTGGPEAFF. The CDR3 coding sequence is TGTGCCAGCCGCTCCGTAGGGACAGGGGGGCCCGAAGCTTTCTTT.